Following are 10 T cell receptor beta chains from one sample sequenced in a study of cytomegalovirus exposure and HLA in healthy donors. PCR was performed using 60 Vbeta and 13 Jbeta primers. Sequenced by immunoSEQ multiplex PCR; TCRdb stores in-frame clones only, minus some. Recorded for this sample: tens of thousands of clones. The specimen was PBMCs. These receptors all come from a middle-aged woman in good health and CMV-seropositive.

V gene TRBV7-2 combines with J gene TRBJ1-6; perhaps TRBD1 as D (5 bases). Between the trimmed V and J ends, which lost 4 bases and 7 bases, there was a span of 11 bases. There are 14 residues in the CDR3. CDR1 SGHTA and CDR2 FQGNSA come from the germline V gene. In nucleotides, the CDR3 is TGTGCCAGCAGCTCAACAAGGGGAAATTCACCCCTCCACTTT. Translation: CASSSTRGNSPLHF.

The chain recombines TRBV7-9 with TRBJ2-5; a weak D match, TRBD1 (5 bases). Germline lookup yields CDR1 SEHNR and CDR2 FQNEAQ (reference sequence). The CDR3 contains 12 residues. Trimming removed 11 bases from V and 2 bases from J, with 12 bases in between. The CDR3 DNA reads TGTGCCGTTGGGGCAGGACAAGAGACCCAGTACTTC. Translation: CAVGAGQETQYF.

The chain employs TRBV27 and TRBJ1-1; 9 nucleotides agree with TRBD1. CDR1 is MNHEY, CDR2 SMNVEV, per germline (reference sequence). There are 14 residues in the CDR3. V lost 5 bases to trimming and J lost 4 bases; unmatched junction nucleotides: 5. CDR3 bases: TGTGCCAGCAGTGACAGGGGGATGGTCACTGAAGCTTTCTTT. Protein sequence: CASSDRGMVTEAFF.

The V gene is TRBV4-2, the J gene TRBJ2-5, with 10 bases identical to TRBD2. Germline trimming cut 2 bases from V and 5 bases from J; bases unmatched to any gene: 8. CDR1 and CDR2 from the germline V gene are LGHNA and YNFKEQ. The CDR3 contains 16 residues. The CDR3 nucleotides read TGTGCCAGCAGCCAACTAGCGGGGGCCTCTGATGAGACCCAGTACTTC. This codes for CASSQLAGASDETQYF.

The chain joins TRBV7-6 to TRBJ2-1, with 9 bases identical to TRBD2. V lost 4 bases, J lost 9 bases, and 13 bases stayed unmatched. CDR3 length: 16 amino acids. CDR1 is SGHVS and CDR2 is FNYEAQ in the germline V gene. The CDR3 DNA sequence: TGTGCCAGCAGCTCCCCGCTAGCGGGGCTTTGGGGTGAGCAGTTCTTC. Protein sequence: CASSSPLAGLWGEQFF.

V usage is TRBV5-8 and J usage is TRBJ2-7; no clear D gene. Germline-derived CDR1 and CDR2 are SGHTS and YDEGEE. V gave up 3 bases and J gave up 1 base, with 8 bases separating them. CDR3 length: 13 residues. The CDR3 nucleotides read TGTGCCAGCAGCTCCAGCGAATCCTACGAGCAGTACTTC. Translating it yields CASSSSESYEQYF.

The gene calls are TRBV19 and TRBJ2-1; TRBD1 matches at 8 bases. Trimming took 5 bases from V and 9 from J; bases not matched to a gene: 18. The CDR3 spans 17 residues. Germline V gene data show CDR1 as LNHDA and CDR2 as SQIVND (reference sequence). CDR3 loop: CASSPGTGTGDRVEQFF. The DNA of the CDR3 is TGTGCCAGTAGTCCGGGAACCGGGACAGGCGACAGGGTTGAGCAGTTCTTC.

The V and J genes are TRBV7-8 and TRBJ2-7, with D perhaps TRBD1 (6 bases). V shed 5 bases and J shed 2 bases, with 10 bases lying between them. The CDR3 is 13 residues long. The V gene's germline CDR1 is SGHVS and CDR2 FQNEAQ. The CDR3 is CASSPWDTYEQYF. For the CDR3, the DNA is TGTGCCAGCAGCCCCTGGGACACCTACGAGCAGTACTTC.

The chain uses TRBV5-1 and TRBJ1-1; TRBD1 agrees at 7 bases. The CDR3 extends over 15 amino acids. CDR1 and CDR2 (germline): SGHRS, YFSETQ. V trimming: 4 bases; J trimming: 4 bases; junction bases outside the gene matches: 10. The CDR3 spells CASSPDRWDSTEAFF. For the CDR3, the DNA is TGCGCCAGCAGCCCAGATCGTTGGGACAGCACTGAAGCTTTCTTT. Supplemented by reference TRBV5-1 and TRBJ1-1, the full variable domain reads KAGVTQTPRYLIKTRGQQVTLSCSPISGHRSVSWYQQTPGQGLQFLFEYFSETQRNKGNFPGRFSGRQFSNSRSEMNVSTLELGDSALYLCASSPDRWDSTEAFFGQGTRLTVV.

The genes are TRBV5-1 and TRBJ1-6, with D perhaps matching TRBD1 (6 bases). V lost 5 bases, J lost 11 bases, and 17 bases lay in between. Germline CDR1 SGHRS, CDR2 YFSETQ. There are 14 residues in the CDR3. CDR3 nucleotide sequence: TGCGCCAGCAGACCTGGGGAGGGGGTCCCACCCCTCCACTTT. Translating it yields CASRPGEGVPPLHF.